The clone carrying this TCR beta chain was seen a few times. Its antigen is unknown. The sample belongs to a study of T cell repertoires in cytomegalovirus infection. Study-wide points: Summed public TCR beta family frequency identified CMV carriers bearing the relevant HLA.

Germline loops: CDR1 DFQATT, CDR2 SNEGSKA (reference sequence). The CDR3 length is 16 residues. Trimming left V 0 bases short and J 3 bases short, with 14 bases between. TCRdb used MiXCR to reprocess the reads, holding one entry per CDR3 protein. Of roughly 990,000 distinct CDR3 sequences detected, about a third appear once; the ten largest clones hold 10% to 15%. The TCR sequence derives from a human donor in good health (CMV status not recorded). Some clones in this sample may be carry-over from other donors' samples. The sequencing used cultured CD8+ T cells from PBMCs, collected from culture after CMV antigen stimulation. The V and J genes are TRBV20-1 and TRBJ2-2; D is possibly TRBD2 (6 bases). CDR3 in amino acids: CSARDRGPGDTGELFF. The DNA of the CDR3 is TGCAGTGCTAGAGACCGGGGCCCGGGGGACACCGGGGAGCTGTTTTTT.